These 21 T cell receptor beta chains came from one sample sequenced in a study of T cell repertoires in cytomegalovirus infection. In TCRdb, the reads were re-called with MiXCR into one record per CDR3 protein. The sample holds 250,000 to 300,000 distinct CDR3 sequences, over 8% seen once. The sample comprised PBMCs. The source is a human donor in good health (CMV status not recorded). Some clones in this sample may be carry-over from other donors' samples.

CDR3 sequence: CASSSPPGQGRYEQYF. CDR3 sequence (DNA): TGTGCCAGCAGCTCTCCACCGGGACAGGGTCGTTACGAGCAGTACTTC. This chain joins TRBV7-9 and TRBJ2-7, with 9 bases fitting TRBD1. CDR3 length: 16 residues. V lost 4 bases, J lost 4 bases, and 11 bases stayed unmatched. CDR1 SEHNR and CDR2 FQNEAQ come from the germline V gene (reference sequence).

This clonotype came up many times. The gene calls are TRBV20-1 and TRBJ2-5; TRBD1 matches 12 bases. The CDR3 sequence is 16 residues long. The V gene end was trimmed by 3 bases and the J gene end by 6 bases; junction bases not matched to a gene: 11. CDR1 and CDR2 (germline): DFQATT, SNEGSKA (reference sequence). The CDR3 region is CSASLPGTGGMKTQYF. In DNA form, the CDR3 reads TGCAGTGCTAGTTTACCCGGGACAGGGGGCATGAAGACCCAGTACTTC.

This clonotype was counted many times. The rearrangement links TRBV7-2 to TRBJ2-3; D perhaps matches TRBD2 (6 bases). There are 12 residues in the CDR3. With 5 bases removed from V and 6 bases from J, the gap between germline ends came to 9 bases. Germline V CDR1 and CDR2: SGHTA, FQGNSA. CDR3 DNA sequence: TGTGCCAGCAGCCAACGGGGGGATACGCAGTATTTT. Translated: CASSQRGDTQYF.

In its sample, this clonotype was seen many times. CDR3 residues: CASSTSLAGETQYF. The CDR3 DNA follows: TGTGCCAGCAGCACTTCTCTAGCGGGTGAGACCCAGTACTTC. J is TRBJ2-5 and V is TRBV7-8; 8 nucleotides line up with TRBD2. CDR1 and CDR2 (germline): SGHVS, FQNEAQ. V lost 5 bases to trimming and J lost 5 bases; unmatched junction nucleotides: 7. The CDR3 is 14 amino acids.

This clonotype occurred a few times. V gene TRBV20-1 combines with J gene TRBJ2-7; 8 positions agree with TRBD2. The ends lost 0 bases at V and 3 bases at J; junction bases unmatched: 10. The germline V gene has CDR1 DFQATT and CDR2 SNEGSKA (reference sequence). This CDR3 comprises 16 residues. CDR3 nucleotide sequence: TGCAGTGCTAGAGATATTTTGAGGCTAGCGGGCTACGAGCAGTACTTC. It is translated as CSARDILRLAGYEQYF.

This clonotype was detected only a few times. The rearrangement links TRBV12-3 or TRBV12-4 to TRBJ2-4; the D is unclear. V lost 8 bases and J 1 base, leaving 9 bases between the germline ends. This CDR3 is 13 amino acids long. The CDR3 DNA reads TGTGCCAGCCGGAAAACGGCCAAAAACATTCAGTACTTC. Amino acids: CASRKTAKNIQYF.

This clonotype was recorded a few times. The chain combines TRBV7-2 with TRBJ2-1; 8 bases match TRBD1. The junction had 4 bases not matched to a gene; V was cut back by 4 bases and J by 2 bases. Germline CDR1 reads SGHTA; CDR2 reads FQGNSA. The CDR3 runs 15 residues. CDR3 in amino acids: CASSSDRGTYNEQFF. In nucleotides, the CDR3 is TGTGCCAGCAGCTCCGACAGGGGCACCTACAATGAGCAGTTCTTC.

In this sample, this clonotype turned up many times. The rearrangement joins TRBV7-2 to TRBJ2-7; D uncertain. CDR1 and CDR2 (germline): SGHTA, FQGNSA. The CDR3 extends over 14 amino acids. V was clipped by 4 bases and J by 6 bases, with 16 bases between them. The CDR3 nucleotides read TGTGCCAGCAGCTCGCAACTCACCTGGCGCGAGCAGTACTTC. Protein product: CASSSQLTWREQYF.

The rearrangement uses TRBV12-3 or TRBV12-4 and TRBJ2-1; D might be TRBD1 or TRBD2, each matching 5 bases. This CDR3 contains 14 residues. Trimming removed 0 bases at V and 11 bases at J, with 14 bases between. The CDR3 sequence: CASSLAGVQMKQFF. The CDR3, as DNA: TGTGCCAGCAGTTTAGCGGGGGTGCAAATGAAGCAGTTCTTC.

Comment on this clonotype: A much larger clone sits a single nucleotide away, making a read error possible. This chain connects TRBV7-8 to TRBJ1-5; D is possibly TRBD1 (6 bases). CDR1 and CDR2 (germline): SGHVS, FQNEAQ. This CDR3 comprises 15 residues. The CDR3 loop reads CASSLARTENHPQHF. The CDR3 DNA sequence: TGTGCCAGCAGCTTAGCTAGGACAGAGAATCACCCCCAGCATTTT.

This clonotype was picked up one time. The chain couples TRBV5-1 to TRBJ2-3; D is undetermined. The germline CDR1 and CDR2 sequences are SGHRS and YFSETQ. Between the trimmed V and J ends, which lost 4 bases and 1 base, there was a span of 16 bases. This CDR3 has 16 residues. CDR3 loop: CASSADVVVGTDTQYF. The CDR3 DNA reads as TGCGCCAGCAGCGCGGACGTCGTGGTGGGCACAGATACGCAGTATTTT.

There are many counts of this clonotype. This chain connects TRBV12-3 or TRBV12-4 to TRBJ2-3; D unresolved. Trimming took 4 bases from V and 0 from J, leaving 11 bases between them. There are 15 residues in the CDR3. This chain's CDR3 is CASSSPRKSTDTQYF. CDR3 DNA: TGTGCCAGCAGTTCCCCCCGGAAGAGCACAGATACGCAGTATTTT.

In this sample, this clonotype turned up many times. This chain connects TRBV7-2 to TRBJ1-4, with D unclear. The ends were cut back, 3 bases at V and 6 bases at J, with 14 bases in the middle. This CDR3 has 15 residues. Germline assignment: CDR1 SGHTA and CDR2 FQGNSA. In DNA, the CDR3 is TGTGCCAGCAGCTTTGGGCGGGGTATTGATGAAAAACTGTTTTTT. Its translation is CASSFGRGIDEKLFF.

This clonotype was seen ten or more times. The CDR3: CASSQGYEQYF. The CDR3 DNA is TGTGCCAGCAGTCAGGGCTACGAGCAGTACTTC. The chain has TRBV27 and TRBJ2-7, with D perhaps TRBD1 (5 bases). The germline V gene has CDR1 MNHEY and CDR2 SMNVEV (reference sequence). Trimming shortened V by 5 bases and J by 3 bases, and 5 bases separated the two germline ends. The CDR3 sequence is 11 residues long.

This clonotype was counted ten times or more. V is TRBV7-2 and J is TRBJ2-1; perhaps D is TRBD1 or TRBD2 (5 bases each). This CDR3 comprises 15 residues. Trimming removed 5 bases at V and 4 bases at J, with 15 bases between. Germline values: CDR1 SGHTA, CDR2 FQGNSA. The CDR3: CASSTGPIHYNEQFF. CDR3 nucleotide sequence: TGTGCCAGCAGCACGGGACCGATACATTACAATGAGCAGTTCTTC.

This clonotype was recorded a few times. The genes are TRBV19 and TRBJ1-6; weak D call: TRBD1 (5 bases). V lost 6 bases and J 5 bases, leaving 17 bases between the germline ends. Germline V gene data show CDR1 as LNHDA and CDR2 as SQIVND (reference sequence). The CDR3 spans 16 residues. The CDR3 is CASRLLRGWDNSPLHF. The CDR3 DNA reads TGTGCCAGTAGACTACTTAGGGGTTGGGATAATTCACCCCTCCACTTT.

This clonotype was picked up many times. The chain carries TRBV28 and TRBJ2-3, with no clear D. Germline V gene data show CDR1 as MDHEN and CDR2 as SYDVKM. Between the trimmed V and J ends, which lost 3 bases and 10 bases, there was a span of 11 bases. This CDR3 is 12 amino acids long. The DNA for the CDR3 is TGTGCCAGCAGTTTCTCCCGGTTGTCGCAGTATTTT. Translating it yields CASSFSRLSQYF.

This clonotype was observed many times. V usage is TRBV7-2 and J usage is TRBJ2-5; D perhaps matches TRBD2 (5 bases). This CDR3 is 12 amino acids long. Germline V gives CDR1 SGHTA, CDR2 FQGNSA. The germline V and J ends were trimmed by 5 bases and 5 bases, with 9 bases remaining between them. The CDR3 DNA reads TGTGCCAGCAGCGTCTCGGGGGAGACCCAGTACTTC. The encoded protein is CASSVSGETQYF.

The V gene is TRBV19, the J gene TRBJ2-2, with TRBD2 identical over 7 bases. V gave up 7 bases and J gave up 6 bases; unmatched junction bases: 14. The CDR3 covers 16 residues. The germline V gene has CDR1 LNHDA and CDR2 SQIVND (reference sequence). In nucleotides, the CDR3 is TGTGCCAGTACCCCCGAAGGCGGGAGAGTTGCCGGGGAGCTGTTTTTT. Translated: CASTPEGGRVAGELFF.

The chain couples TRBV7-2 to TRBJ1-4; TRBD1 agrees at 8 bases. V trimming: 0 bases; J trimming: 7 bases; junction bases outside the gene matches: 4. Germline V gene lookup returns CDR1 SGHTA and CDR2 FQGNSA. This CDR3 spans 15 amino acids. Here the CDR3 DNA reads TGTGCCAGCAGCTTAGCCCAGGGGGCAGGTGAAAAACTGTTTTTT. It is translated as CASSLAQGAGEKLFF.

This clonotype was recorded many times. This chain joins TRBV12-3 or TRBV12-4 and TRBJ2-7; D uncertain. V lost 1 base and J 2 bases, leaving 6 bases between the germline ends. The length of the CDR3 is 13 residues. The CDR3 bases are TGTGCCAGCAGTTTAGATATCCCCTACGAGCAGTACTTC. It specifies CASSLDIPYEQYF.